This T cell receptor (beta chain) derives from a study of blood T cell repertoires in COVID-19. Followed longitudinally, the Seattle patients had been enrolled during active infection. Under the authors' procedure: By means of reference gene primer amplification, nucleated cell counts were estimated. TCRdb's copy holds only in-frame clones and misses some; the assay was immunoSEQ multiplex PCR. Clonal size and the V and J genes are those of that table, whereas D and trimming came from the DNA. The data show 380,000 or so clones, 75% to 90% seen once. This clonotype was obtained from a woman between 55 and 75 years old with COVID-19, enrolled during active disease. Sequencing was carried out using peripheral blood.

The CDR3 DNA is TGTGCCAGCAGCAAAACAGGGGCTGAGGGTCAGCCCCAGCATTTT. Its protein is CASSKTGAEGQPQHF. The gene calls are TRBV9 and TRBJ1-5; TRBD1 agrees at 7 bases. V shed 4 bases and J 6 bases; nucleotides not matched to a gene: 10. This CDR3 has 15 residues. Germline V gene lookup returns CDR1 SGDLS and CDR2 YYNGEE.